A single sample is the source of the 19 T cell receptor beta chains below, sequenced in a study of breast tumors, draining lymph nodes, adjacent tissues. TCRdb redid the calling of the multiplex PCR reads with MiXCR, one entry per CDR3 protein. The sample lists about 230,000 distinct CDR3 sequences, about a third seen once, with about 1.4% in the top ten. The lymph nodes were axillary draining lymph nodes from breast cancer patients. Sequenced sample: axillary lymph node tissue. Source of these receptors: a female donor with breast cancer. Some clones in this sample may be carry-over from other donors' samples.

In regard to this clonotype: A single base separates this from a much larger clone, so it may be a read error. This rearrangement joins TRBV5-1 to TRBJ2-2, with D possibly being TRBD1 (5 bases). Trimming took off 3 bases at V and 4 bases at J, with 16 bases between the two ends. Looked up from germline, CDR1 is SGHRS and CDR2 is YFSETQ. This CDR3 spans 16 amino acids. As DNA, the CDR3 is TGCGCCAGCAGCTCCCCCGACAGAGGAAGCACCGGGGAGCTGTTTTTT. Translated: CASSSPDRGSTGELFF.

This clonotype has ten or more counts. V usage is TRBV28 and J usage is TRBJ2-7, with TRBD1 identical over 7 bases. CDR3 size: 13 residues. Germline trimming cut 6 bases from V and 1 base from J; bases unmatched to any gene: 3. The germline V gene has CDR1 MDHEN and CDR2 SYDVKM. The CDR3 nucleotides read TGTGCCAGCAGGCTGACAGGGTCCTACGAGCAGTACTTC. As protein: CASRLTGSYEQYF. Using reference TRBV28 and TRBJ2-7 for the parts outside the CDR3, the full variable domain is DVKVTQSSRYLVKRTGEKVFLECVQDMDHENMFWYRQDPGLGLRLIYFSYDVKMKEKGDIPEGYSVSREKKERFSLILESASTNQTSMYLCASRLTGSYEQYFGPGTRLTVT.

Many counts were recorded for this clonotype. In nucleotides, the CDR3 is TGTGCCAGCAGTTGGGGACAGAACACCGGGGAGCTGTTTTTT. Amino acid sequence: CASSWGQNTGELFF. The gene calls are TRBV7-3 and TRBJ2-2; D might be TRBD1 (6 bases). V gave up 6 bases and J gave up 1 base, with 9 bases separating them. Per germline, CDR1 SGHTA and CDR2 FQGTGA. The CDR3 spans 14 residues.

This clonotype occurred many times. J is TRBJ1-4 and V is TRBV9, with D tentatively TRBD1 (6 bases). The germline V and J ends were trimmed by 3 bases and 3 bases, with 9 bases remaining between them. The germline CDR1 and CDR2 sequences are SGDLS and YYNGEE. CDR3 length equals 14 residues. CDR3 DNA: TGTGCCAGCAGCGCTAGGGGGTCTAATGAAAAACTGTTTTTT. The encoded protein is CASSARGSNEKLFF.

This CDR3 is CASSLTSGSNTQYF. The CDR3 DNA reads TGTGCCAGCAGTTTGACTAGCGGCTCAAATACGCAGTATTTT. The gene calls are TRBV27 and TRBJ2-3; 9 bases map to TRBD2. Germline CDR1 and CDR2: MNHEY and SMNVEV (reference sequence). The length of the CDR3 is 14 residues. The V and J ends lost 3 bases and 7 bases, in that order; junction bases with no gene match: 5.

This clonotype has ten or more counts. This CDR3 is CATSRERDTNEQFF. In nucleotides, the CDR3 is TGTGCCACCAGCAGAGAAAGGGACACTAATGAGCAGTTCTTC. The chain employs TRBV15 and TRBJ2-1, with D possibly being TRBD1 (6 bases). The V gene lost 0 bases and the J gene lost 7 bases, with 10 bases spanning the gap. The germline V gene has CDR1 LNHNV and CDR2 YYDKDF (reference sequence). The CDR3 has 14 residues. Complete variable domain (other parts from reference TRBV15 and TRBJ2-1): DAMVIQNPRYQVTQFGKPVTLSCSQTLNHNVMYWYQQKSSQAPKLLFHYYDKDFNNEADTPDNFQSRRPNTSFCFLDIRSPGLGDTAMYLCATSRERDTNEQFFGPGTRLTVL.

This clonotype was recorded a few times. A much bigger clone sits one base away, suggesting this may be a read error. The chain combines TRBV12-3 or TRBV12-4 with TRBJ2-7, with 7 bases identical to TRBD1. Unmatched junction bases numbered 4, after V lost 3 bases and J lost 5 bases. This CDR3 has 13 residues. DNA for the CDR3: TGTGCCAGCAGTTTCGACAGGGTCGACGAGCAGTACTTC. This gives the protein CASSFDRVDEQYF.

This clonotype showed up many times. The gene calls are TRBV6-5 and TRBJ2-5, with 8 bases aligning to TRBD1. V lost 6 bases to trimming and J lost 4 bases; unmatched junction nucleotides: 4. The CDR3 runs 13 residues. Germline CDR1 is MNHEY and CDR2 is SVGAGI. DNA for the CDR3: TGTGCCAGCAGCGCAGGGGGCGTAGAGACCCAGTACTTC. This encodes CASSAGGVETQYF.

The sample holds many counts of this clonotype. J is TRBJ1-4 and V is TRBV7-9; D may be TRBD1 (5 bases). The CDR3 extends over 14 amino acids. Germline V lookup: CDR1 SEHNR, CDR2 FQNEAQ (reference sequence). Between the trimmed V and J ends, which lost 3 bases and 8 bases, there was a span of 13 bases. Here the CDR3 reads CASSLTGGEEKLFF. CDR3 DNA sequence: TGTGCCAGCAGCTTGACGGGGGGTGAAGAAAAACTGTTTTTT.

This clonotype showed up many times. This chain connects TRBV30 to TRBJ2-7; 12 bases map to TRBD2. In germline, CDR1 is GTSNPN, CDR2 SVGIG (reference sequence). V lost 2 bases to trimming and J lost 1 base; unmatched junction nucleotides: 12. The CDR3 is made up of 18 amino acids. The CDR3 nucleotides are TGTGCCTGGAGTTCCAACATAAGGACTAGCGGGGATTCCTACGAGCAGTACTTC. Translation gives CAWSSNIRTSGDSYEQYF.

This clonotype was recorded many times. This chain connects TRBV6-2 or TRBV6-3 to TRBJ1-5; a weak D match, TRBD1 (6 bases). The CDR3 has 14 residues. V was pared by 5 bases and J by 7 bases, with 15 bases between. Germline V gene lookup returns CDR1 MNHEY and CDR2 SVGEGT. CDR3 bases: TGTGCCAGCAGTACAGCCCACAGGGTCCAGCCCCAGCATTTT. It encodes CASSTAHRVQPQHF.

This clonotype was picked up one time. V is TRBV15 and J is TRBJ2-6, with TRBD2 matching over 14 bases. This CDR3 spans 21 amino acids. Germline lookup yields CDR1 LNHNV and CDR2 YYDKDF (reference sequence). Trimming took 0 bases from V and 0 from J; bases not matched to a gene: 7. For the CDR3, the DNA is TGTGCCACCAGCAGAGAGGAGACTAGCGGGAGGGGCCTCTCTGGGGCCAACGTCCTGACTTTC. Protein product: CATSREETSGRGLSGANVLTF.

This clonotype came up a few times. This chain connects TRBV19 to TRBJ1-1, with 8 nucleotides matching TRBD1. The length of the CDR3 is 13 residues. Germline trimming cut 7 bases from V and 4 bases from J; bases unmatched to any gene: 5. CDR1 and CDR2 from the germline V gene are LNHDA and SQIVND (reference sequence). The CDR3 loop is CASKQGASTEAFF. The CDR3 nucleotides read TGTGCCAGTAAGCAGGGGGCGAGCACTGAAGCTTTCTTT.

At least ten counts were recorded for this clonotype. CDR3 sequence (DNA): TGTGCCAGCAGTCTGACATCGAACCCTTCTTATAGCAATCAGCCCCAGCATTTT. Amino acid sequence: CASSLTSNPSYSNQPQHF. The chain carries TRBV2 and TRBJ1-5; D gene uncertain. The CDR3 extends over 18 amino acids. CDR1 is SNHLY, CDR2 FYNNEI, per germline. V gave up 5 bases and J gave up 0 bases, with 20 bases separating them.

This clonotype has ten or more counts. The V and J genes are TRBV2 and TRBJ2-3; D uncertain. The CDR3 loop spans 18 amino acids. V was cut by 7 bases and J by 1 base, with 24 bases left in between. Germline CDR1 and CDR2: SNHLY and FYNNEI. CDR3 in amino acids: CASKAPSGFGLGTDTQYF. CDR3 DNA sequence: TGTGCCAGCAAGGCTCCTTCCGGGTTCGGTCTCGGCACAGATACGCAGTATTTT.

This clonotype was counted at least ten times. J is TRBJ2-1 and V is TRBV4-3; 7 bases line up with TRBD2. Losses at the gene ends were 2 bases for V and 7 bases for J; bases not matched to a gene: 17. Germline V CDR1 and CDR2: LGHNA, YSLEER. This CDR3 comprises 18 residues. The CDR3 DNA sequence: TGCGCCAGCAGCCAACGCCAAAGGGTGACTAGCAGGGCTAATGAGCAGTTCTTC. This encodes CASSQRQRVTSRANEQFF.

This rearrangement joins TRBV7-9 to TRBJ1-1; D gene unclear. The CDR3 contains 14 residues. V was shortened by 2 bases and J by 1 base, with 8 bases between the two germline ends. Germline lookup yields CDR1 SEHNR and CDR2 FQNEAQ (reference sequence). DNA of the CDR3: TGTGCCAGCAGCTTAATCCACCCGAACACTGAAGCTTTCTTT. Translating gives CASSLIHPNTEAFF.

Ten or more counts support this clonotype. V and J are TRBV19 and TRBJ2-2, with 8 bases aligning to TRBD1. J was trimmed by 1 base and V by 6 bases; bases with no gene match: 1. This CDR3 region has 14 residues. Germline V gene lookup returns CDR1 LNHDA and CDR2 SQIVND (reference sequence). The CDR3: CASRGTGNTGELFF. CDR3 nucleotide sequence: TGTGCCAGTAGAGGGACAGGGAACACCGGGGAGCTGTTTTTT.

This clonotype has at least ten counts. DNA for the CDR3: TGTGCCAGCAGCGTAGTCGCGCCGGGCGGGGAGCTGTTTTTT. This gives the protein CASSVVAPGGELFF. This rearrangement joins TRBV9 to TRBJ2-2; no clear D gene. The germline V gene encodes CDR1 SGDLS and CDR2 YYNGEE. The CDR3 is 14 amino acids. Trimming pared 0 bases from V and 7 bases from J, leaving 10 bases between.